The T cell receptor beta chain under discussion was sequenced for a study of T cells in Graves' hyperthyroidism and ophthalmopathy. This clonotype was observed a handful of times. Antigen specificity is unknown. Amplification of TCR beta CDR3 regions was performed using RNA transcripts as template. The HTBI primer set drove a first-round RT-PCR of the TCR CDR3. TCRdb used MiXCR to reprocess the multiplex PCR reads, holding one entry per CDR3 protein. This table has 450,000 to 500,000 distinct CDR3 sequences, roughly 23% appearing once. The study's findings and limits: Stable hyperthyroidism was separated from ophthalmopathy by a model based on 13 V-J features.

The receptor was derived from a woman between 65 and 79 years old with Graves' ophthalmopathy. Sequenced material: blood.

CDR3 region: CASSRLADVTDTQYF. The CDR3 DNA reads as TGTGCCAGCAGTCGACTAGCGGACGTCACAGATACGCAGTATTTT. The V and J genes are TRBV7-9 and TRBJ2-3, with 9 bases aligning to TRBD2. This CDR3 is built from 15 residues. Germline trimming cut 6 bases from V and 2 bases from J; bases unmatched to any gene: 6. CDR1 and CDR2 from the germline V gene are SEHNR and FQNEAQ (reference sequence).